This TCR beta chain was found in a study of cytomegalovirus exposure and HLA in healthy donors. Study information: When 350 to 500 donors were genotyped, 81% of them were found to fall in the Caucasian-associated ancestry cluster.

As regards this clone: Its antigen is still unknown.

Study-wide results and caveats: Follow-up analysis found HLA locus-dependent TCR association rates, highest for DRB1 and lowest for HLA-C. An observed cluster of highly shared sequence variants was recorded as a likely sequencing artifact.

These donors counted as nominally healthy when sampled, but unrecorded immune exposures were likely. Germline V gene lookup returns CDR1 MGHRA and CDR2 YSYEKL. The junction had 7 bases not matched to a gene; V was cut back by 0 bases and J by 3 bases. The CDR3 has 16 amino acids. Primers included in the PCR were 60 Vbeta and 13 Jbeta primers. The table came from immunoSEQ multiplex PCR; TCRdb's copy has only in-frame clones and leaves some out. The sample carries about 130,000 clones, under 85% recorded once. This TCR was sampled from a woman between 45 and 60 years old in good health and CMV-seropositive. Input material: PBMCs. J is TRBJ2-7 and V is TRBV4-1, with 8 bases identical to TRBD2. The CDR3 is CASSQDELADFYEQYF. CDR3 bases: TGCGCCAGCAGCCAAGATGAACTAGCGGATTTCTACGAGCAGTACTTC.